The 30 T cell receptor beta chains listed next were all sequenced from one sample in a study of T-cell memory formation after mild COVID-19. TCRdb ran MiXCR on the 5' RACE reads and lists one entry per CDR3 protein. The sample records 400,000 or so distinct CDR3 sequences, around 20% being singletons. The material sequenced was PBMCs or a T cell subset sorted from them (not recorded which). The receptors stem from an adult woman who had mild COVID-19 (a few samples of this study predate the infection). Cell type and time point are not known.

The V gene is TRBV9, the J gene TRBJ1-2; TRBD1 might be the D (5 bases). The CDR3 sequence is 11 residues long. Germline CDR1 is SGDLS and CDR2 is YYNGEE. V was pared by 4 bases and J by 11 bases, with 12 bases between. CDR3 DNA: TGTGCCAGCAGCAAAGACAGAGGATACACCTTC. As protein: CASSKDRGYTF.

The chain couples TRBV12-3 or TRBV12-4 to TRBJ2-5, with D possibly TRBD1 on 6 matching bases. This CDR3 has 13 amino acids. V was pared by 3 bases and J by 5 bases, with 10 bases between. The CDR3 nucleotides read TGTGCCAGCAGTTTTACCAGGGGCGAGACCCAGTACTTC. Translation gives CASSFTRGETQYF.

This clonotype was seen more than once but under ten times. V usage is TRBV20-1 and J usage is TRBJ2-5, with a weak D call TRBD2 (6 bases). The length of the CDR3 is 13 residues. Per the germline V gene, CDR1 is DFQATT and CDR2 is SNEGSKA (reference sequence). V was shortened by 6 bases and J by 5 bases, with 16 bases between the two germline ends. The CDR3 DNA reads TGCAGTGCCCCGCACCCAGGGAGGGAGACCCAGTACTTC. Residues: CSAPHPGRETQYF.

This chain connects TRBV7-6 to TRBJ1-1; the D is unclear. The CDR3 runs 16 residues. Trimming removed 5 bases from V and 1 base from J, with 17 bases in between. Per the germline V gene, CDR1 is SGHVS and CDR2 is FNYEAQ. This CDR3 is CASSPHAVGPNTEAFF. The CDR3 DNA reads as TGTGCCAGCAGCCCCCACGCGGTAGGACCGAACACTGAAGCTTTCTTT.

This clonotype was observed a few times. The J gene is TRBJ2-1, the V gene TRBV7-2; D is undetermined. V was trimmed by 4 bases and J by 0 bases, leaving 4 bases between them. The CDR3 is 13 residues long. Germline CDR1 is SGHTA and CDR2 is FQGNSA. The chain's CDR3 is CASSWTSYNEQFF. In DNA form, the CDR3 reads TGTGCCAGCAGCTGGACCTCCTACAATGAGCAGTTCTTC.

J is TRBJ1-4 and V is TRBV19; the match to TRBD1 covers 9 bases. Germline loops: CDR1 LNHDA, CDR2 SQIVND (reference sequence). V gave up 6 bases and J gave up 7 bases; unmatched junction bases: 6. CDR3 size: 14 residues. CDR3 loop: CASRDRGRGEKLFF. The CDR3 DNA reads TGTGCCAGTAGGGACAGGGGACGTGGTGAAAAACTGTTTTTT.

In this sample, this clonotype turned up a few times. The chain is built from TRBV29-1 and TRBJ1-1; no clear D gene. Germline-derived CDR1 and CDR2 are SQVTM and ANQGSEA. This CDR3 is built from 13 residues. The V end was cut by 1 base, the J end by 0 bases, with 6 bases between. The CDR3 region has the DNA TGCAGCGTTGAAGGTCGGATGAACACTGAAGCTTTCTTT. Its protein is CSVEGRMNTEAFF.

This clonotype was observed a handful of times. The rearrangement uses TRBV19 and TRBJ1-3; D is unclear. The CDR3 is 17 residues long. Germline values: CDR1 LNHDA, CDR2 SQIVND (reference sequence). The V gene lost 3 bases and the J gene lost 0 bases, with 15 bases spanning the gap. The CDR3 sequence: CASSIGSYGSSGNTIYF. CDR3 nucleotide sequence: TGTGCCAGTAGTATTGGTTCGTACGGCAGCTCTGGAAACACCATATATTTT. The full variable domain, in which reference TRBV19 and TRBJ1-3 provide the parts outside the CDR3, is DGGITQSPKYLFRKEGQNVTLSCEQNLNHDAMYWYRQDPGQGLRLIYYSQIVNDFQKGDIAEGYSVSREKKESFPLTVTSAQKNPTAFYLCASSIGSYGSSGNTIYFGEGSWLTVV.

This CDR3 is CASSEARDRGQGSEAFF. The CDR3 nucleotides are TGTGCCAGCAGTGAAGCGCGGGACAGGGGGCAAGGGTCTGAAGCTTTCTTT. This chain uses TRBV2 with TRBJ1-1; 12 bases map to TRBD1. Germline V lookup: CDR1 SNHLY, CDR2 FYNNEI. The CDR3 loop spans 17 amino acids. V shed 0 bases and J 6 bases; nucleotides not matched to a gene: 8.

There are a few counts of this clonotype. The V call is TRBV4-1, the J call TRBJ1-4, with a tentative D call TRBD1 (6 bases). This CDR3 spans 16 amino acids. Trimming stripped 3 bases from V and 0 bases from J, with 11 bases between. Germline V gene sequence: CDR1 MGHRA, CDR2 YSYEKL. The CDR3 nucleotides read TGCGCCAGCAGCCATGTAAAGGGGGCAACTAATGAAAAACTGTTTTTT. Translated: CASSHVKGATNEKLFF.

This clonotype came up a few times. The CDR3 region is CATARNREGTQYF. CDR3 nucleotides: TGTGCCACCGCCCGGAACAGGGAGGGTACGCAGTATTTT. This chain joins TRBV2 and TRBJ2-3; D is possibly TRBD2 (7 bases). Between the trimmed V and J ends, which lost 10 bases and 8 bases, there was a span of 19 bases. The CDR3 has 13 amino acids. Germline lookup yields CDR1 SNHLY and CDR2 FYNNEI.

There are a few counts of this clonotype. The chain recombines TRBV7-2 with TRBJ1-1; the D is unclear. Germline CDR1 SGHTA, CDR2 FQGNSA. The V end lost 6 bases, the J end lost 1 base, and 15 bases lay between the germline ends. The CDR3 consists of 15 residues. As DNA, the CDR3 is TGTGCCAGCAGACGCTTTGTACAAGAGAACACTGAAGCTTTCTTT. Translation: CASRRFVQENTEAFF.

The V gene is TRBV20-1, the J gene TRBJ1-1, with no clear D. Trimming shortened V by 1 base and J by 4 bases, and 4 bases separated the two germline ends. The length of the CDR3 is 11 residues. Germline CDR1 reads DFQATT; CDR2 reads SNEGSKA (reference sequence). CDR3 in DNA: TGCAGTGCTAGAGGAGTCACTGAAGCTTTCTTT. It codes for CSARGVTEAFF.

This clonotype turned up a few times. The chain recombines TRBV7-3 with TRBJ2-1; a possible D gene is TRBD2 (6 bases). V lost 5 bases, J lost 1 base, and 15 bases lay in between. Germline V gene lookup returns CDR1 SGHTA and CDR2 FQGTGA. The CDR3 contains 16 residues. This chain's CDR3 is CASSPGTSLSYNEQFF. The CDR3 bases are TGTGCCAGCAGCCCCGGGACTTCCCTGTCCTACAATGAGCAGTTCTTC.

This clonotype was observed a handful of times. The rearrangement uses TRBV20-1 and TRBJ1-2; TRBD1 matches 8 bases. V dropped 5 bases and J dropped 4; count of bases not matched to a gene: 6. The CDR3 has 13 residues. Germline CDR1 and CDR2: DFQATT and SNEGSKA (reference sequence). The CDR3 nucleotides are TGCAGTGCTCCTGACAGGGGAGGCTATGGCTACACCTTC. This sequence encodes CSAPDRGGYGYTF.

This chain links TRBV12-3 or TRBV12-4 with TRBJ2-5; TRBD1 agrees at 8 bases. The V segment lost 8 bases and the J segment 3 bases; nucleotides outside the gene matches: 8. The CDR3 is made up of 14 amino acids. The CDR3 bases are TGTGCCAGCTCAGATGTGGGACAGGAAGAGACCCAGTACTTC. Translated, it gives CASSDVGQEETQYF.

The chain uses TRBV12-3 or TRBV12-4 and TRBJ1-2; D is perhaps TRBD1 (6 bases). The CDR3 covers 12 residues. V gave up 3 bases and J gave up 8 bases, with 10 bases separating them. The CDR3 loop reads CASSFTGHGYTF. The CDR3 DNA is TGTGCCAGCAGTTTCACGGGACACGGCTACACCTTC.

The J gene is TRBJ1-1, the V gene TRBV6-5, with a possible D match to TRBD1 (5 bases). This CDR3 spans 14 amino acids. V was trimmed by 3 bases and J by 6 bases, leaving 14 bases between them. The V gene's germline CDR1 is MNHEY and CDR2 SVGAGI. The CDR3 nucleotides read TGTGCCAGCAGTTATACAGACAGTCTGTCTGAAGCTTTCTTT. It is translated as CASSYTDSLSEAFF.

The chain combines TRBV30 with TRBJ2-1; D remains ambiguous. V shed 4 bases and J shed 7 bases, with 17 bases lying between them. The CDR3 is 14 amino acids. Germline assignment: CDR1 GTSNPN and CDR2 SVGIG (reference sequence). CDR3 in amino acids: CAWNPSAHRNEQFF. Written as DNA, the CDR3 is TGTGCCTGGAACCCCTCAGCCCACCGGAATGAGCAGTTCTTC.

This clonotype was counted between two and nine times. The rearrangement links TRBV12-3 or TRBV12-4 to TRBJ2-3; D gene ambiguous. The CDR3 sequence is 15 residues long. The V end was cut by 5 bases, the J end by 1 base, with 13 bases between. CDR3 bases: TGTGCCAGCAGTGAACCCCGGCTTGGCACAGATACGCAGTATTTT. This encodes CASSEPRLGTDTQYF.

The J gene is TRBJ2-7, the V gene TRBV5-4; D might be TRBD1 (5 bases). V was trimmed by 2 bases and J by 1 base, leaving 16 bases between them. The CDR3 loop spans 16 amino acids. Germline CDR1 reads SGHNT; CDR2 reads YYREEE (reference sequence). The DNA of the CDR3 is TGTGCCAGCAGCTTTGGGTTTGACAGCCCATCCTACGAGCAGTACTTC. Encoded protein: CASSFGFDSPSYEQYF.

In its sample, this clonotype was seen many times. The J gene is TRBJ2-2, the V gene TRBV7-2; possibly TRBD2 for D (6 bases). The CDR3 runs 16 residues. Germline V CDR1 and CDR2: SGHTA, FQGNSA. V lost 6 bases and J 4 bases, leaving 18 bases between the germline ends. The CDR3 coding sequence is TGTGCCAGCAGTCGTCCGGGACTCCCGTTCACCGGGGAGCTGTTTTTT. Translated: CASSRPGLPFTGELFF.

This clonotype has more than one count but fewer than ten. This chain uses TRBV12-3 or TRBV12-4 with TRBJ2-6; D not certain. Between the trimmed V and J ends, which lost 5 bases and 2 bases, there was a span of 7 bases. The CDR3 consists of 14 residues. CDR3 nucleotide sequence: TGTGCCAGCAGTCCCTGGGCTGGGGCCAACGTCCTGACTTTC. Translation: CASSPWAGANVLTF.

J is TRBJ2-1 and V is TRBV23-1; 7 positions agree with TRBD1. TRBV23-1 is given ORF status, its function remaining uncertain. This CDR3 spans 17 amino acids. V was clipped by 0 bases and J by 10 bases; unmatched bases: 15. The DNA of the CDR3 is TGCGCCAGCAGTCAATCCACAGACAGGGCTAAGTATATCGAGCAGTTCTTC. It yields the protein CASSQSTDRAKYIEQFF.

This clonotype has only a few counts. The gene calls are TRBV20-1 and TRBJ2-7, with 10 positions matching TRBD1. This CDR3 has 14 amino acids. The V and J ends lost 0 bases and 8 bases, in that order; junction bases with no gene match: 7. Per germline, CDR1 DFQATT and CDR2 SNEGSKA (reference sequence). In DNA form, the CDR3 reads TGCAGTGCTAGAGAGGGACAGGGGCGGTTCAAGCAGTACTTC. Protein product: CSAREGQGRFKQYF.

The chain uses TRBV13 and TRBJ1-1, with a weak D call TRBD1 (6 bases). Germline V gene lookup returns CDR1 PRHDT and CDR2 FYEKMQ (reference sequence). There are 17 residues in the CDR3. V lost 2 bases and J lost 0, with 16 bases in between. Here the CDR3 reads CASSLLSLGQLNTEAFF. The DNA of the CDR3 is TGTGCCAGCAGCTTACTAAGTCTTGGACAGTTGAACACTGAAGCTTTCTTT. The whole variable domain, filled in from reference TRBV13 and TRBJ1-1, reads AAGVIQSPRHLIKEKRETATLKCYPIPRHDTVYWYQQGPGQDPQFLISFYEKMQSDKGSIPDRFSAQQFSDYHSELNMSSLELGDSALYFCASSLLSLGQLNTEAFFGQGTRLTVV.

V is TRBV20-1 and J is TRBJ2-5; D gene ambiguous. From germline, CDR1 is DFQATT and CDR2 SNEGSKA (reference sequence). The CDR3 spans 14 residues. With 4 bases removed from V and 5 bases from J, the gap between germline ends came to 17 bases. The CDR3 reads CSATRITQGETQYF. As DNA, the CDR3 is TGCAGTGCTACAAGGATAACCCAAGGGGAGACCCAGTACTTC.

The chain carries TRBV4-2 and TRBJ2-3; TRBD1 matches at 8 bases. The V gene end was trimmed by 1 base and the J gene end by 7 bases; junction bases not matched to a gene: 10. The CDR3 runs to 16 residues. Germline V gene lookup returns CDR1 LGHNA and CDR2 YNFKEQ. The CDR3 spells CASSQAAGTGLYTQYF. CDR3 DNA sequence: TGTGCCAGCAGCCAAGCCGCCGGGACAGGCCTTTATACGCAGTATTTT.

In its sample, this clonotype was seen many times. The chain combines TRBV7-2 with TRBJ2-7; 7 nucleotides agree with TRBD2. The CDR3 loop spans 13 amino acids. The germline V gene has CDR1 SGHTA and CDR2 FQGNSA. Trimming cost V 8 bases and J 5 bases; bases outside gene matches: 9. The CDR3 is CASFVRAGDEQYF. The CDR3 region has the DNA TGTGCCAGCTTTGTTCGGGCGGGGGACGAGCAGTACTTC.

This clonotype was found a few times. This chain joins TRBV12-3 or TRBV12-4 and TRBJ1-5; tentative D call: TRBD1 (5 bases). V lost 7 bases and J 5 bases, leaving 21 bases between the germline ends. The CDR3 is made up of 16 amino acids. CDR3 bases: TGTGCCAGCACCTATGACCCGGGGGGTTGGGATCAGCCCCAGCATTTT. It translates to CASTYDPGGWDQPQHF.